This TCR beta chain is drawn from a study of shared clonotypes between healthy human individuals. Turning to the study itself: The donors, two women and three men, were aged 18 to 49. Study-level points and caveats: Naive subsets generally had larger estimated richness than memory subsets.

About this clone: The antigen remains undetermined.

The trim removed 0 bases at V and 6 bases at J, leaving 7 bases unmatched. Germline V gene data show CDR1 as SGHRS and CDR2 as YFSETQ. The CDR3 length is 15 residues. Researchers divided each subset's genomic DNA evenly across several immunoSEQ plates. The method was immunoSEQ multiplex PCR; TCRdb's version includes in-frame clones alone and lacks a portion of them. The table has under 1,900,000 clones, about 98.5% seen once. This TCR came from a young man in good health. Sequenced material: naive CD4+ T cells sorted from blood. Documented subset: CD45RA+ positively selected. The rearrangement links TRBV5-1 to TRBJ2-5; 8 bases align to TRBD1. CDR3 DNA: TGCGCCAGCAGCTTGGGGGACAGGCCCTATCAGACCCAGTACTTC. Its protein is CASSLGDRPYQTQYF.